Listed here is a single TCR beta chain. The sample holds many counts of this clonotype. What antigen it recognizes has not been identified. No much larger clone exists at a distance of one base, and base qualities are not known. Trimming removed 0 bases from V and 4 bases from J; the gene matches leave 5 bases unexplained. The cysteine opens and the phenylalanine closes a CDR3 of 16 amino acids. Of all the DNA, just the CDR3 is kept, 48 bases in frame from base 1. The germline V gene supplies CDR1 SGHNT and CDR2 YENEEA. The data belong to a study of regulatory T cells in long-lasting Graves disease (dated by TCRdb to about 2021). In terms of the full investigation: Newly diagnosed Graves' disease patients had taken antithyroid drugs for less than 3 months. A total of around 35 samples underwent TCR sequencing: around 13 from persistent and roughly 20 from newly diagnosed Graves' disease patients. The study was registered as a clinical trial and conducted in China. Peripheral blood TCR sequencing and RNA sequencing compared persistent Graves' disease patients with newly diagnosed Graves' disease patients.

The time point label on this specimen signifies: newly diagnosed GD, antithyroid drugs for less than 3 months. RNA was extracted from PBMCs in TRIzol for both TCR sequencing and RNA sequencing. The diagnosis of Graves' disease was made according to American Thyroid Association guidelines. Recruitment of patients was carried out at an endocrinology department in Xi'an, China. From each patient, around 8.3 milliliters of peripheral blood was collected into an EDTA anticoagulant tube. Ficoll Paque Plus density gradient separation was used to isolate PBMCs, and no further T cell sorting was done. RNA quality was checked with an Agilent 2100 Bioanalyzer and agarose gel, and concentration with a NanoDrop 2000. What the research found in general, with its limitations: As a limitation, the authors acknowledged that the small sample size may reduce accuracy. Peripheral blood alone was examined, since thyroid tissue, which constituted the primary lesion, could not be accessed. Patients with persistent disease shared more public clonotypes (approximately 2,500) than newly diagnosed patients did (more than 900). Sequencing and analysis were restricted to the TCR beta chain. Compared with newly diagnosed patients, patients with persistent Graves' disease had lower TCR Shannon entropy and fewer highly expanded clones, which suggests clonal expansion. TRBV28, TRBJ1-2 and TRBJ2-5 were preferentially used in persistent disease, while TRBV20-1 and TRBJ2-1 were favored in newly diagnosed disease.

The library was prepared using multiplex PCR. Sequenced using an Illumina HiSeq 4000. iRepertoire HTBI primers and Arm-PCR amplification of CDR3 regions were used to construct TCR beta libraries. Before sequencing, the PCR products went through gel purification. The original pipeline was this. Gene usage analysis of CDR3 amino acid clonotypes used the roughly 62 TRBV and 11 to 15 TRBJ segments found across samples. COPE and FqMerger were used to merge the filtered high-quality paired reads into contigs. BLAST was used to align contigs to IMGT TRBV, TRBD and TRBJ reference genes, and CDR3 was defined according to IMGT. Clonotypes above 0.1% frequency were classified as highly expanded clones. Shannon entropy served as the measure of repertoire diversity, while the Gini coefficient captured V-J evenness. A clonotype found in more than one individual was treated as public. TCRdb itself trimmed the public reads at Q25 with fastp, ran MiXCR and retained productive beta chains. Rows merge per CDR3 protein into single entries with the most common DNA and genes. It is TCRdb's table, rather than the study itself, that gives the V and J calls and clone size. In this sample the table shows about 530,000 distinct CDR3 sequences, 15% to 20% of which occur a single time. Of the sample, about 25% falls within the top ten clones.

These data were also filed under a second study, of T cells in Graves' hyperthyroidism and ophthalmopathy. Reported in the second study: Stable Graves' hyperthyroidism was defined as the absence of progression to ophthalmopathy over 18 months of follow-up. Hyperthyroidism patients were aged 18 to 65 years and newly diagnosed, with disease duration of less than 2 months. Exclusion was applied to patients with uncontrolled infections, other autoimmune diseases, pregnancy or lactation. Clinical symptoms, serum thyroxine and TRAb, thyroid ultrasound, and orbital computed tomography formed the basis for the diagnoses. The first round of RT-PCR for the TCR CDR3 was performed with the HTBI primer set and the Qiagen OneStep RT-PCR kit. Most expanded thyroid clonotypes (frequency above 0.001) were also detected in blood, a finding suggesting that blood repertoires may reflect thyroid immune responses. A model built on a 13 V-J signature distinguished ophthalmopathy from stable hyperthyroidism, reaching 87.88% sensitivity and about 81% specificity in cross-validation and 80%/75% in testing. During validation, the model predicted progression to ophthalmopathy a median of approximately 6.5 months ahead of onset, with around 71% sensitivity and 72% to 80% specificity. TCR V-J signatures able to tell the groups apart were searched for in a discovery cohort of 100 patients, of whom 43 had Graves' ophthalmopathy and 55 to 60 had stable Graves' hyperthyroidism. An independent validation cohort of 18 to 20 hyperthyroidism patients and 17 patients who later progressed to ophthalmopathy tested prospective prediction of ophthalmopathy. For training and testing, the 100 or so patients in the discovery cohort were randomly divided in a 7:3 ratio. In addition, the study compared T-cell repertoires in thyroid tissue and in blood from several Graves' hyperthyroidism patients. After sampling, hyperthyroidism patients received methimazole starting at 30 mg daily, and ophthalmopathy patients received high-dose intravenous methylprednisolone. Libraries were constructed in a second round of multiplex PCR, after which size selection and purification were carried out. Libraries were sequenced paired-end with 100 bp reads on an Illumina HiSeq2000. SOAPnuke was used to process the raw data, with reads discarded if the reads contained adapters or uncalled bases, had a mean Phred below 15, or lacked an exact constant-primer or identifier match. High-quality paired reads were merged using COPE v1.2.5, and each unique nucleotide sequence was defined as a clonotype. MiTCR v1.1 was used to align clonotypes to the IMGT TRBV, TRBD and TRBJ reference segments. The analysis was restricted to V-J combinations with a frequency above 0.0001, which together covered 99.2% of the repertoires. A TCS score was defined as the ratio of F50 (clonal expansion) to E x V (chaos), with BLOSUM62-based TCRdist applied between CDR3 peptides within each V-J. Welch's t-statistics and random forest reduced roughly 540 V-J features to roughly 13, which were used in a naive Bayes classifier (R e1071). No statistical method was used to fix the sample size in advance, and group allocation was not hidden from the investigators. The paper describes TCR Vbeta CDR3 sequencing of 120 to 150 peripheral blood samples, made up of around 41 ophthalmopathy patients, approximately 76 hyperthyroidism patients and about 17 progressor patients.

This clonotype was obtained from a woman aged 35 to 60 with Graves disease. Donor details come from another sample of the same person, matched by shared clones. Sequences were derived from peripheral blood mononuclear cells (PBMCs), sampled at new diagnosis, from a patient treated with antithyroid drugs. Recombination connected TRBV11-3 to TRBJ2-1, and 8 junction bases match TRBD2. This receptor has the CDR3 CASSLDLVAGYNEQFF. The DNA is TGTGCCAGCAGCTTAGATTTGGTAGCGGGGTACAATGAGCAGTTCTTC.